These 29 T cell receptor beta chains were all obtained from the same sample, sequenced in a study of PD-1 blockade in classical Hodgkin lymphoma. Produced via immunoSEQ multiplex PCR; TCRdb's table is partial and in-frame only. Of about 76,000 clones listed, roughly 89% are singletons. The patients all showed relapse after autologous stem cell transplantation, while their brentuximab vedotin exposure varied. The sample consisted of peripheral blood mononuclear cells (PBMCs), taken at baseline. The receptor set was obtained from a human donor with classical Hodgkin lymphoma.

This clone was seen only a few times. The CDR3 region has the DNA TGCAGTGCTAGGGAGGCGGGAGCTTTCTTT. Encoded protein: CSAREAGAFF. This chain joins TRBV20-1 and TRBJ1-1; D not resolved. This CDR3 spans 10 amino acids. The germline V gene has CDR1 DFQATT and CDR2 SNEGSKA (reference sequence). The germline V and J ends were trimmed by 3 bases and 10 bases, with 9 bases remaining between them.

V is TRBV6-6 and J is TRBJ1-4, with a tentative D call TRBD1 (6 bases). This CDR3 is built from 15 residues. Trimming took 5 bases from V and 5 from J, leaving 15 bases between them. Germline CDR1 is MNHNY and CDR2 is SVGAGI (reference sequence). The chain's CDR3 is CASSTTGSRNEKLFF. The CDR3 nucleotides read TGTGCCAGCAGTACTACAGGGAGCCGGAATGAAAAACTGTTTTTT.

Only a few counts were recorded for this clone. At the DNA level, this CDR3 is encoded by other sequences in the same sample as well. The chain employs TRBV10-3 and TRBJ1-2; D ambiguous. This CDR3 spans 13 amino acids. V gave up 0 bases and J gave up 2 bases, with 4 bases separating them. From germline, CDR1 is ENHRY and CDR2 SYGVKD. The CDR3 nucleotides read TGTGCCATCAGTGAGTCGGCCAACTATGGCTACACCTTC. Protein: CAISESANYGYTF.

The chain has TRBV4-2 and TRBJ1-4, with 9 bases lining up with TRBD1. Germline CDR1 and CDR2: LGHNA and YNFKEQ. This CDR3 region has 14 residues. V gave up 4 bases and J gave up 8 bases; unmatched junction bases: 5. The CDR3 sequence is CASSPGQGQEKLFF. The CDR3 nucleotides read TGTGCCAGCAGCCCGGGACAGGGTCAAGAAAAACTGTTTTTT.

This chain joins TRBV4-1 and TRBJ1-4, with unresolved D. The CDR3 is 15 amino acids. Deletions cut 3 bases from V and 5 bases from J, with 13 bases between. Looked up from germline, CDR1 is MGHRA and CDR2 is YSYEKL. The CDR3 loop is CASSHLGHENEKLFF. The CDR3 DNA reads as TGCGCCAGCAGCCACCTTGGGCACGAGAATGAAAAACTGTTTTTT.

This chain uses TRBV5-6 with TRBJ2-1; 9 positions agree with TRBD2. This CDR3 has 16 residues. Germline CDR1 is SGHDT and CDR2 is YYEEEE. J lost 0 bases, V lost 1 base, and 2 bases had no gene match. Written as DNA, the CDR3 is TGTGCCAGCAGCTTGTGGCGGGAGGGCTCCTACAATGAGCAGTTCTTC. Translation gives CASSLWREGSYNEQFF.

The CDR3 region is CASSIGRMGQLYQPQHF. Here the CDR3 DNA reads TGTGCCAGTAGTATAGGTCGGATGGGACAGCTCTATCAGCCCCAGCATTTT. The gene calls are TRBV19 and TRBJ1-5; 7 bases fit TRBD1. Germline V gene data show CDR1 as LNHDA and CDR2 as SQIVND (reference sequence). V shed 1 base and J 5 bases; nucleotides not matched to a gene: 11. The length of the CDR3 is 17 residues.

The chain recombines TRBV19 with TRBJ1-5, with D possibly matching TRBD1 (5 bases). This CDR3 is 14 amino acids long. Germline V lookup: CDR1 LNHDA, CDR2 SQIVND (reference sequence). Trimming cost V 7 bases and J 4 bases, with 14 bases left between them. The CDR3 DNA reads as TGTGCCAGTAACCCGGGACGGAGAAATCAGCCCCAGCATTTT. It translates to CASNPGRRNQPQHF. The full variable domain, with the rest looked up from reference TRBV19 and TRBJ1-5, is DGGITQSPKYLFRKEGQNVTLSCEQNLNHDAMYWYRQDPGQGLRLIYYSQIVNDFQKGDIAEGYSVSREKKESFPLTVTSAQKNPTAFYLCASNPGRRNQPQHFGDGTRLSIL.

Written as DNA, the CDR3 is TGTGCCAGCAACAGGGGTAACTATGGCTACACCTTC. Translating gives CASNRGNYGYTF. The V call is TRBV6-1, the J call TRBJ1-2, with TRBD1 matching over 7 bases. The germline V gene has CDR1 MNHNS and CDR2 SASEGT. Trimming at V came to 7 bases and at J to 1 base, leaving 0 bases not matched to a gene. The CDR3 is 12 residues long.

The chain uses TRBV18 and TRBJ2-7; no firm D call. The CDR3 has 12 residues. V dropped 6 bases and J dropped 0 bases, with 6 bases sitting between them. CDR1 is KGHSH, CDR2 LQKENI, per germline. Here the CDR3 reads CASSTSSYEQYF. The CDR3 DNA sequence: TGTGCCAGCTCTACGAGCTCCTACGAGCAGTACTTC.

The chain carries TRBV13 and TRBJ2-7; 7 bases are shared with TRBD1. V lost 5 bases to trimming and J lost 7 bases; unmatched junction nucleotides: 11. The germline V gene encodes CDR1 PRHDT and CDR2 FYEKMQ (reference sequence). The CDR3 has 14 residues. CDR3 loop: CASSGVGQKSEQYF. The DNA for the CDR3 is TGTGCCAGCAGCGGGGTGGGACAGAAATCGGAGCAGTACTTC. The full variable domain, with the rest looked up from reference TRBV13 and TRBJ2-7, is AAGVIQSPRHLIKEKRETATLKCYPIPRHDTVYWYQQGPGQDPQFLISFYEKMQSDKGSIPDRFSAQQFSDYHSELNMSSLELGDSALYFCASSGVGQKSEQYFGPGTRLTVT.

The rearrangement links TRBV27 to TRBJ2-7; 13 bases agree with TRBD2. The J segment lost 3 bases and the V segment lost 4 bases, leaving 3 bases of the junction unmatched. The CDR3 contains 15 residues. Germline V gene data show CDR1 as MNHEY and CDR2 as SMNVEV (reference sequence). For the CDR3, the DNA is TGTGCCAGCAGTTCGGGACTAGCGGGGCTCTACGAGCAGTACTTC. It encodes CASSSGLAGLYEQYF.

The rearrangement uses TRBV28 and TRBJ2-3; tentative D call: TRBD2 (6 bases). V lost 2 bases to trimming and J lost 0 bases, with 6 bases between them. The CDR3 is 14 amino acids. Germline lookup yields CDR1 MDHEN and CDR2 SYDVKM. The DNA of the CDR3 is TGTGCCAGCAGTTTAGCGGGAAGCACAGATACGCAGTATTTT. Translated, it gives CASSLAGSTDTQYF.

The chain links TRBV5-6 to TRBJ2-1; no clear D. V was cut by 4 bases and J by 4 bases, with 9 bases left in between. CDR3 size: 13 residues. Germline V gene data show CDR1 as SGHDT and CDR2 as YYEEEE. The chain's CDR3 is CASSLGQYNEQFF. CDR3 nucleotide sequence: TGTGCCAGCAGCCTCGGCCAGTACAATGAGCAGTTCTTC.

This clone occurred once. J is TRBJ1-2 and V is TRBV4-2; D is undetermined. The CDR3 contains 16 residues. From germline, CDR1 is LGHNA and CDR2 YNFKEQ. With 0 bases removed from V and 4 bases from J, the gap between germline ends came to 15 bases. The CDR3 region has the DNA TGTGCCAGCAGCCAAGAATCTACCAGTGGGGTCTATGGCTACACCTTC. Protein product: CASSQESTSGVYGYTF.

The rearrangement joins TRBV5-1 to TRBJ2-1, with 9 nucleotides matching TRBD1. CDR1 is SGHRS, CDR2 YFSETQ, per germline. This CDR3 is 18 amino acids long. V lost 2 bases to trimming and J lost 3 bases; unmatched junction nucleotides: 12. The CDR3, as DNA: TGCGCCAGCAGCTTCCTGCCTGGGGGACAGGGTGGCTACAATGAGCAGTTCTTC. Its translation is CASSFLPGGQGGYNEQFF.

The chain combines TRBV2 with TRBJ2-1, with 14 bases matching TRBD2. This CDR3 spans 16 amino acids. Germline trimming cut 5 bases from V and 8 bases from J; bases unmatched to any gene: 8. Looked up from germline, CDR1 is SNHLY and CDR2 is FYNNEI. For the CDR3, the DNA is TGTGCCAGCAGTCCAGGGACTAGCGGGAGAGGTGATGAGCAGTTCTTC. This sequence encodes CASSPGTSGRGDEQFF.

The chain has TRBV2 and TRBJ2-7; D unresolved. Germline CDR1 reads SNHLY; CDR2 reads FYNNEI. Between the trimmed V and J ends, which lost 1 base and 6 bases, there was a span of 4 bases. The length of the CDR3 is 11 residues. The CDR3 protein is CASSEVREQYF. In DNA form, the CDR3 reads TGTGCCAGCAGTGAAGTGCGCGAGCAGTACTTC.

The J gene is TRBJ1-1, the V gene TRBV9, with D hard to call. Germline loops: CDR1 SGDLS, CDR2 YYNGEE. The CDR3 length is 13 residues. Trimming stripped 4 bases from V and 0 bases from J, with 7 bases between. CDR3: CASSPLLNTEAFF. DNA of the CDR3: TGTGCCAGCAGCCCCCTGTTGAACACTGAAGCTTTCTTT.

The chain recombines TRBV11-2 with TRBJ2-7; TRBD2 is a possible D gene (5 bases). V lost 5 bases and J 2 bases, leaving 16 bases between the germline ends. Germline V gene sequence: CDR1 SGHAT, CDR2 FQNNGV. This CDR3 comprises 15 residues. This chain's CDR3 is CASSPLIAQTYEQYF. The CDR3 DNA reads TGTGCCAGCAGCCCCCTAATAGCGCAGACCTACGAGCAGTACTTC.

The rearrangement uses TRBV28 and TRBJ1-1; 11 bases align to TRBD1. Trimming cost V 1 base and J 6 bases; bases outside gene matches: 4. From germline, CDR1 is MDHEN and CDR2 SYDVKM. The CDR3 sequence is 15 residues long. The CDR3 here is CASSLSDRGRPEAFF. CDR3 nucleotide sequence: TGTGCCAGCAGTTTATCGGACAGGGGGCGTCCTGAAGCTTTCTTT.

The chain recombines TRBV7-2 with TRBJ1-3; D gene unclear. The V gene's germline CDR1 is SGHTA and CDR2 FQGNSA. The CDR3 is made up of 16 amino acids. V was cut by 5 bases and J by 0 bases, with 14 bases left in between. For the CDR3, the DNA is TGTGCCAGCAGCCCGGGCCGGACTTACTCTGGAAACACCATATATTTT. It translates to CASSPGRTYSGNTIYF.

The chain has TRBV10-1 and TRBJ2-7; 9 bases fit TRBD2. Unmatched junction bases numbered 1, after V lost 4 bases and J lost 0 bases. This CDR3 comprises 14 residues. The germline gives CDR1 WNHNN, CDR2 SYGVQD (reference sequence). In DNA form, the CDR3 reads TGCGCCAGCAGTGGTAGCGGGAGCTCCTACGAGCAGTACTTC. This codes for CASSGSGSSYEQYF.

The V and J genes are TRBV28 and TRBJ2-7, with a tentative D call TRBD2 (6 bases). Deletions cut 5 bases from V and 2 bases from J, with 10 bases between. CDR3 length: 13 amino acids. CDR1 MDHEN and CDR2 SYDVKM come from the germline V gene. CDR3 loop: CASSPGVPYEQYF. DNA for the CDR3: TGTGCCAGCAGTCCGGGAGTCCCCTACGAGCAGTACTTC.

The chain links TRBV28 to TRBJ1-1; D is unclear. Trimming shortened V by 2 bases and J by 0 bases, and 10 bases separated the two germline ends. The CDR3 covers 15 residues. The germline V gene encodes CDR1 MDHEN and CDR2 SYDVKM. CDR3 sequence: CASSLRASMNTEAFF. In nucleotides, the CDR3 is TGTGCCAGCAGTTTAAGGGCCTCAATGAACACTGAAGCTTTCTTT.

For this clone: The sample contains more than one DNA sequence encoding this CDR3. The chain uses TRBV18 and TRBJ1-4; D is unclear. Germline values: CDR1 KGHSH, CDR2 LQKENI. V lost 3 bases, J lost 0 bases, and 5 bases lay in between. CDR3 size: 14 residues. The CDR3 region has the DNA TGTGCCAGCTCACCTTCGACAACTAATGAAAAACTGTTTTTT. Translating it yields CASSPSTTNEKLFF.

The chain couples TRBV28 to TRBJ2-2; tentative D call: TRBD1 (5 bases). V was trimmed by 6 bases and J by 6 bases, leaving 11 bases between them. Germline V gives CDR1 MDHEN, CDR2 SYDVKM. This CDR3 region has 13 residues. Here the CDR3 DNA reads TGTGCCAGCAGGACGACAGTTCCCGGGGAGCTGTTTTTT. Translating gives CASRTTVPGELFF.

This chain uses TRBV4-2 with TRBJ1-3; the match to TRBD1 covers 7 bases. CDR1 and CDR2 (germline): LGHNA, YNFKEQ. The CDR3 runs to 19 residues. Unmatched junction bases numbered 13, after V lost 2 bases and J lost 0 bases. In DNA form, the CDR3 reads TGTGCCAGCAGCCAACTGTGGAGAAGGGGGCACCTCTCTGGAAACACCATATATTTT. Its protein is CASSQLWRRGHLSGNTIYF.

The sample holds one count of this clone. The V call is TRBV6-4, the J call TRBJ1-2; D gene uncertain. This CDR3 has 13 amino acids. V lost 6 bases and J lost 8, with 16 bases in between. Germline V CDR1 and CDR2: MRHNA, SNTAGT. For the CDR3, the DNA is TGTGCCAGCAGCCGGACGCTCGCTGGAGGCTACACCTTC. It translates to CASSRTLAGGYTF.